A selection of T cell receptor beta chains follows, all from one sample in a study of CD8+ T cells in alopecia areata. TCRdb's copy holds only in-frame clones and misses some; the assay was immunoSEQ multiplex PCR. The table has 150,000 or so clones, 55% to 65% seen once. The material sequenced was CD4+ T cells sorted from blood. The source of these receptors is a human donor in good health. Each CDR3 is given with its conserved first and last residue. A D gene is named only where the DNA matches it firmly. Rows give clone size only sometimes, using once, few, many, or a class for an expanded clone.

d_call clone_size j_call v_call cdr3_nt cdr3_aa
- - TRBJ1-1 TRBV5-1 TGCGCCAGCAGCGTTACGGCGAACACTGAAGCTTTCTTT CASSVTANTEAFF
- few TRBJ2-2 TRBV10-2 TGCGCCAGCACCGACACTACAGGCACCGGGGAGCTGTTTTTT CASTDTTGTGELFF
TRBD1 - TRBJ1-5 TRBV6-5 TGTGCCAGCAGTGGCACAGGGGGTGATAATCAGCCCCAGCATTTT CASSGTGGDNQPQHF
- - TRBJ1-2 TRBV30 TGTGCCTGGAGTGGGGGCCGAGGAGATGGCTACACCTTC CAWSGGRGDGYTF
TRBD2 - TRBJ2-1 TRBV9 TGTGCCAGCAGCGGACTAGCGGGAGTGGTCAATGAGCAGTTCTTC CASSGLAGVVNEQFF
- - TRBJ2-1 TRBV7-3 TGTGCCAGCAGCGCGGTTCGAGGGACAAATGAGCAGTTCTTC CASSAVRGTNEQFF
- few TRBJ2-3 TRBV2 TGTGCCAGCAGTGTTTCAGATACGCAGTATTTT CASSVSDTQYF
- - TRBJ2-6 TRBV6-6 TGTGCCAGCCAGCTATCCTCTGGGGCCAACGTCCTGACTTTC CASQLSSGANVLTF
TRBD1 once TRBJ1-1 TRBV29-1 TGCAGCGGGAAGGGACAGCTGAACACTGAAGCTTTCTTT CSGKGQLNTEAFF
- - TRBJ1-1 TRBV20-1 TGCCACGGGGGCGGGGCTTTCTTT CHGGGAFF
- - TRBJ2-7 TRBV27 TGTGCCAGCAGGCCCTCCTTACCTTCTGCCCCAACTTACGAGCAGTACTTC CASRPSLPSAPTYEQYF
- few TRBJ2-3 TRBV29-1 TGCAGCGGAGCCGGGGCTAGCACAGATACGCAGTATTTT CSGAGASTDTQYF
TRBD1 - TRBJ1-1 TRBV10-2 TGCGCCAGCAGTCAGGGGGCGGAAGCTTTCTTT CASSQGAEAFF